This T cell receptor beta chain comes out of a study of cytomegalovirus exposure and HLA in healthy donors. Study-wide results and limits: Sequences of the TCR beta chain were said to predict the HLA-A and HLA-B alleles of most subjects accurately. Sequencing likely produced, as an artifact, a cluster of highly shared sequence variants. There were fewer than 200 TCR beta chains listed as cytomegalovirus-associated.

The primer mix had 60 Vbeta and 13 Jbeta primers. Assay used: immunoSEQ multiplex PCR; TCRdb lists only in-frame clones, some missing. This table holds about 160,000 clones, around 80% found once. Despite likely unrecorded immune exposures, the donors were nominally healthy at the time of sampling. As concerns this clone: What it binds is not known.

The sequenced sample was PBMCs. The sequence came from a male donor in good health and CMV-seropositive.

Here the CDR3 DNA reads TGTGCCAGCAGTTCCCCCTCCCTAGCGGGAGAAATACAGGGTGAGCAGTTCTTC. Amino acids: CASSSPSLAGEIQGEQFF. The chain joins TRBV27 to TRBJ2-1, with 10 bases identical to TRBD2. Germline lookup yields CDR1 MNHEY and CDR2 SMNVEV (reference sequence). The junction had 18 bases not matched to a gene; V was cut back by 4 bases and J by 9 bases. The CDR3 extends over 18 amino acids.